The 23 T cell receptor beta chains presented below share a single source sample, sequenced in a study of identical twins. TCRdb independently ran MiXCR on the 5' RACE reads; one entry per CDR3 protein. The table has approximately 470,000 distinct CDR3 sequences, approximately 14% seen once. This same sample was also part of a study on yellow fever vaccine responses in identical twins.

Sequenced material: CD4+ T cells sorted from blood. The source is a woman between 18 and 29 years old in good health.

This sequence joins TRBV2 and TRBJ2-7; 8 positions match TRBD2. The CDR3 is made up of 11 amino acids. The trim removed 6 bases at V and 7 bases at J, leaving 2 bases unmatched. Germline V gene lookup returns CDR1 SNHLY and CDR2 FYNNEI. The CDR3 DNA is TGTGCCAGCAGGGTAGCGGGAGAGCAGTACTTC. Translation gives CASRVAGEQYF.

The J gene is TRBJ2-1, the V gene TRBV11-3, with 8 bases identical to TRBD2. V lost 1 base to trimming and J lost 7 bases; unmatched junction nucleotides: 6. Germline values: CDR1 SGHNT, CDR2 YENEEA. The CDR3 is made up of 15 amino acids. CDR3 region: CASSLVGTRVNEQFF. CDR3 nucleotides: TGTGCCAGCAGCTTAGTCGGGACTAGGGTGAATGAGCAGTTCTTC.

V gene TRBV5-6 combines with J gene TRBJ2-1, with 14 bases aligning to TRBD2. CDR1 SGHDT and CDR2 YYEEEE come from the germline V gene. The CDR3 runs 16 residues. Losses at the gene ends were 5 bases for V and 8 bases for J; bases not matched to a gene: 9. The CDR3 DNA follows: TGTGCCAGCAGACAATGGGGACTAGCGGGAGTTTATGAGCAGTTCTTC. Its protein product is CASRQWGLAGVYEQFF.

This clonotype was recorded at least ten times. The chain employs TRBV29-1 and TRBJ2-5, with D maybe TRBD1 (6 bases). This CDR3 has 12 residues. Trimming took off 6 bases at V and 1 base at J, with 9 bases between the two ends. Germline CDR1 reads SQVTM; CDR2 reads ANQGSEA. In DNA, the CDR3 is TGCAGCGTGGGGACATTCCAAGAGACCCAGTACTTC. Translating it yields CSVGTFQETQYF.

This clonotype has just a few counts. The chain is built from TRBV5-1 and TRBJ2-7; 12 bases are shared with TRBD1. The trim removed 3 bases at V and 5 bases at J, leaving 6 bases unmatched. Germline V gene lookup returns CDR1 SGHRS and CDR2 YFSETQ. The CDR3 runs to 15 residues. CDR3 residues: CASSSGQGAMNEQYF. CDR3 nucleotide sequence: TGCGCCAGCAGCTCGGGACAGGGGGCAATGAACGAGCAGTACTTC.

This rearrangement joins TRBV12-3 or TRBV12-4 to TRBJ2-7, with D unresolved. V was clipped by 6 bases and J by 2 bases, with 17 bases between them. CDR3 size: 15 residues. CDR3 region: CASSRRGTAAYEQYF. In nucleotides, the CDR3 is TGTGCCAGCAGCCGGCGCGGTACAGCAGCCTACGAGCAGTACTTC.

The chain has TRBV7-2 and TRBJ2-1; 7 nucleotides align to TRBD1. This CDR3 is built from 12 residues. Per the germline V gene, CDR1 is SGHTA and CDR2 is FQGNSA. V trimming: 8 bases; J trimming: 6 bases; junction bases outside the gene matches: 4. CDR3 amino acids: CASVTGTNEQFF. In DNA, the CDR3 is TGTGCCAGCGTGACAGGGACCAATGAGCAGTTCTTC.

This clonotype turned up a few times. This chain uses TRBV4-2 with TRBJ2-7, with D uncertain. The CDR3 totals 13 residues. V lost 3 bases, J lost 0 bases, and 6 bases lay in between. The V gene's germline CDR1 is LGHNA and CDR2 YNFKEQ. CDR3: CASSHQNSYEQYF. CDR3 bases: TGTGCCAGCAGCCACCAGAACTCCTACGAGCAGTACTTC.

In its sample, this clonotype was seen a few times. The chain is built from TRBV2 and TRBJ1-1; 10 nucleotides align to TRBD1. CDR3 size: 14 residues. After removal of 7 bases from V and 7 bases from J, the junction contained 9 bases not matched to a gene. In germline, CDR1 is SNHLY, CDR2 FYNNEI. DNA for the CDR3: TGTGCCAGCATGTCGACAGGGGGCAGAAATGAAGCTTTCTTT. Protein: CASMSTGGRNEAFF.

This chain joins TRBV20-1 and TRBJ2-7, with 7 bases aligning to TRBD2. The trim removed 0 bases at V and 4 bases at J, leaving 6 bases unmatched. From germline, CDR1 is DFQATT and CDR2 SNEGSKA (reference sequence). CDR3 length: 14 amino acids. CDR3: CSARDVQRDYEQYF. The CDR3 coding sequence is TGCAGTGCTAGAGACGTCCAGCGGGATTACGAGCAGTACTTC.

The CDR3 nucleotides read TGTGCCATCAGTCTCAGCGGGGGGGGTGAGCAGTTCTTC. It yields the protein CAISLSGGGEQFF. This chain links TRBV10-3 with TRBJ2-1; TRBD2 agrees at 10 bases. The CDR3 loop spans 13 amino acids. The germline V gene has CDR1 ENHRY and CDR2 SYGVKD. V was pared by 5 bases and J by 9 bases, with 4 bases of the junction left unmatched.

The chain couples TRBV25-1 to TRBJ2-1; 13 bases agree with TRBD2. The CDR3 totals 15 residues. Germline values: CDR1 MGHDK, CDR2 SYGVNS. After removal of 3 bases from V and 5 bases from J, the junction contained 1 base not matched to a gene. The CDR3 reads CASSEGLAGNNEQFF. DNA for the CDR3: TGTGCCAGCAGTGAGGGACTAGCGGGAAACAATGAGCAGTTCTTC.

As to this clonotype: At one end, the junction sequence differs from germline, possibly due to a read error. The chain is built from TRBV15 and TRBJ1-5; D call uncertain. The length of the CDR3 is 13 residues. Germline V gene data show CDR1 as LNHNV and CDR2 as YYDKDF (reference sequence). This chain's CDR3 is CAASRENNQPQHF. CDR3 sequence (DNA): TGTGCCGCCAGCAGAGAGAACAATCAGCCCCAGCATTTT.

V usage is TRBV6-1 and J usage is TRBJ2-2; TRBD2 matches at 8 bases. The germline CDR1 and CDR2 sequences are MNHNS and SASEGT. V lost 9 bases and J lost 3; bases outside the gene matches: 6. This CDR3 spans 14 amino acids. CDR3 protein: CASGWGLDTGELFF. The CDR3 DNA is TGTGCCAGTGGGTGGGGACTAGACACCGGGGAGCTGTTTTTT.

The rearrangement links TRBV10-3 to TRBJ1-1; D unclear. Germline CDR1 and CDR2: ENHRY and SYGVKD. The CDR3 consists of 14 residues. V lost 3 bases and J lost 1, with 9 bases in between. CDR3 sequence: CAISDGIRNTEAFF. The CDR3 DNA follows: TGTGCCATCAGTGACGGGATACGGAACACTGAAGCTTTCTTT.

The chain joins TRBV5-1 to TRBJ1-1; no firm D call. The germline V gene encodes CDR1 SGHRS and CDR2 YFSETQ. The CDR3 covers 15 residues. The V and J ends lost 3 bases and 2 bases respectively, with 14 bases between them. CDR3 amino acids: CASSWVGVQNTEAFF. As DNA, the CDR3 is TGCGCCAGCAGCTGGGTTGGGGTTCAAAACACTGAAGCTTTCTTT.

The chain links TRBV5-6 to TRBJ2-7; TRBD2 aligns across 8 bases. The germline CDR1 and CDR2 sequences are SGHDT and YYEEEE. The CDR3 totals 13 residues. The V and J ends lost 4 bases and 7 bases, in that order; junction bases with no gene match: 7. The CDR3 DNA is TGTGCCAGCAGCATCAGCGGGAGAAGGGAGCAGTACTTC. Its protein is CASSISGRREQYF.

CDR3 sequence (DNA): TGTGCCAGCAGCCAAGAATTGCCTGGCCAGGGAGGCGGCTACACCTTC. As protein: CASSQELPGQGGGYTF. V usage is TRBV3-1 and J usage is TRBJ1-2; D perhaps matches TRBD1 (5 bases). CDR3 length: 16 amino acids. Germline V CDR1 and CDR2: LGHDT, YNNKEL (reference sequence). The germline V and J ends were trimmed by 0 bases and 8 bases, with 19 bases remaining between them.

This clonotype was found a few times. V is TRBV29-1 and J is TRBJ1-2; D unresolved. From germline, CDR1 is SQVTM and CDR2 ANQGSEA. The CDR3 consists of 10 residues. V was cut by 7 bases and J by 8 bases, with 11 bases left in between. For the CDR3, the DNA is TGCAGCGCAGGTCCGGAAGGCTACACCTTC. Translating gives CSAGPEGYTF. Variable domain in full (rest from reference TRBV29-1 and TRBJ1-2): SAVISQKPSRDICQRGTSLTIQCQVDSQVTMMFWYRQQPGQSLTLIATANQGSEATYESGFVIDKFPISRPNLTFSTLTVSNMSPEDSSIYLCSAGPEGYTFGSGTRLTVV.

V and J are TRBV5-8 and TRBJ2-1; tentatively, D is TRBD1 or TRBD2 (6 bases each). Trimming took 3 bases from V and 4 from J, leaving 14 bases between them. Germline loops: CDR1 SGHTS, CDR2 YDEGEE. The CDR3 covers 15 residues. For the CDR3, the DNA is TGTGCCAGCAGCTCGAGGGGGGCAACATACAATGAGCAGTTCTTC. Translated: CASSSRGATYNEQFF.

The chain carries TRBV9 and TRBJ2-3; 9 bases agree with TRBD1. This CDR3 comprises 18 residues. Germline V gene data show CDR1 as SGDLS and CDR2 as YYNGEE. The V gene end was trimmed by 0 bases and the J gene end by 0 bases; junction bases not matched to a gene: 8. Written as DNA, the CDR3 is TGTGCCAGCAGCGTAGATGAGACAGGGGGATTTAGCACAGATACGCAGTATTTT. This codes for CASSVDETGGFSTDTQYF.

The rearrangement joins TRBV7-8 to TRBJ2-3, with 9 positions matching TRBD1. This CDR3 spans 16 amino acids. Germline CDR1 is SGHVS and CDR2 is FQNEAQ. The trim removed 5 bases at V and 3 bases at J, leaving 9 bases unmatched. CDR3 sequence reads: CASSNGQGQGTDTQYF. CDR3 DNA sequence: TGTGCCAGCAGCAACGGACAGGGGCAGGGTACAGATACGCAGTATTTT. Full variable domain (missing parts from reference TRBV7-8 and TRBJ2-3): GAGVSQSPRYKVAKRGQDVALRCDPISGHVSLFWYQQALGQGPEFLTYFQNEAQLDKSGLPSDRFFAERPEGSVSTLKIQRTQQEDSAVYLCASSNGQGQGTDTQYFGPGTRLTVL.

The chain recombines TRBV28 with TRBJ2-1; D is uncertain. The ends were cut back, 4 bases at V and 7 bases at J, with 14 bases in the middle. The CDR3 consists of 14 residues. Germline-derived CDR1 and CDR2 are MDHEN and SYDVKM. The CDR3 sequence is CASSSPRVPNEQFF. The CDR3, as DNA: TGTGCCAGCAGTTCCCCCCGGGTTCCGAATGAGCAGTTCTTC.